The rows below give T cell receptor beta chains drawn from one sample of a study of T cells in Graves' hyperthyroidism and ophthalmopathy. TCRdb reanalysed the multiplex PCR reads using MiXCR and keeps one entry per CDR3 protein. The table shows under 550,000 distinct CDR3 sequences, with just under 20% occurring only once. The specimen was blood. These receptors came from a man aged 40-49 years with Graves' ophthalmopathy. CDR3s include the opening cysteine and the closing phenylalanine or tryptophan. The order of the fields is J gene, CDR3 length, clone size, V gene, D gene, CDR3 protein, CDR3 DNA. A D gene is named only where the DNA matches it firmly. Clone size is given for some rows only: seen once, a few or many times, or a class if the clone is expanded.

TRBJ2-7 12 . TRBV4-1 . CASSQDLDEQYF TGCGCCAGCAGCCAAGATCTAGACGAGCAGTACTTC
TRBJ1-2 14 . TRBV19 . CASSVSQEFYGYTF TGTGCCAGTAGTGTATCACAGGAGTTCTATGGCTACACCTTC
TRBJ2-7 16 . TRBV12-3/TRBV12-4 TRBD1 CASSPSGDRESYEQYF TGTGCCAGCAGTCCCTCCGGGGACAGAGAATCCTACGAGCAGTACTTC
TRBJ2-7 15 . TRBV5-1 . CASSLRHLSSYEQYF TGCGCCAGCAGCTTGAGGCATTTAAGCTCCTACGAGCAGTACTTC
TRBJ1-1 15 . TRBV27 TRBD1 CASRSTGGRHTEAFF TGTGCCAGCAGATCTACAGGGGGCAGGCACACTGAAGCTTTCTTT
TRBJ2-1 15 many TRBV5-1 TRBD2 CASSLTSGSYNEQFF TGTGCCAGCAGTTTAACTAGCGGGAGTTACAATGAGCAGTTCTTC
TRBJ2-7 14 . TRBV28 TRBD1 CASKEWDSLYEQYF TGTGCCAGCAAGGAGTGGGACAGCCTCTACGAGCAGTACTTC
TRBJ2-6 15 many TRBV28 . CASSLHHAGANVLTF TGTGCCAGCAGTTTGCACCATGCTGGGGCCAACGTCCTGACTTTC
TRBJ2-4 16 . TRBV20-1 TRBD2 CSARDPSGGAKNIQYF TGCAGTGCTAGAGATCCCAGCGGGGGAGCCAAAAACATTCAGTACTTC
TRBJ2-1 16 . TRBV25-1 TRBD2 CASSEGGGAYYNEQFF TGTGCCAGCAGTGAAGGCGGGGGGGCCTACTACAATGAGCAGTTCTTC
TRBJ1-1 16 . TRBV7-9 TRBD1 CASSLRQGIRYTEAFF TGTGCCAGCAGCCTACGACAGGGGATTAGGTACACTGAAGCTTTCTTT
TRBJ2-2 17 many TRBV24-1 TRBD2 CATAPGVLAVNTGELFF TGTGCCACCGCCCCCGGGGTACTAGCGGTGAACACCGGGGAGCTGTTTTTT
TRBJ2-4 13 . TRBV30 . CACHTEAKNIQYF TGTGCCTGCCACACCGAGGCCAAAAACATTCAGTACTTC
TRBJ2-2 15 few TRBV5-4 . CASSFDRMPAGELFF TGTGCCAGCAGCTTCGACAGAATGCCGGCCGGGGAGCTGTTTTTT
TRBJ1-4 14 few TRBV7-2 TRBD1 CASSQTGGMLKLFF TGTGCCAGCAGCCAGACAGGGGGAATGTTAAAACTGTTTTTT
TRBJ1-1 16 . TRBV7-9 TRBD1 CASSRWTGVGDTEAFF TGTGCCAGCAGCCGATGGACAGGGGTGGGGGACACTGAAGCTTTCTTT
TRBJ2-3 14 . TRBV6-5 . CASSYRTVTDTQYF TGTGCCAGCAGTTACAGGACAGTCACAGATACGCAGTATTTT
TRBJ2-1 17 many TRBV7-2 TRBD2 CASSSQILAGQNNEQFF TGTGCCAGCAGCTCCCAAATATTAGCGGGGCAGAACAATGAGCAGTTCTTC
TRBJ1-6 14 many TRBV28 . CASSDSGQYSPLHF TGTGCCAGCAGTGACTCGGGGCAGTATTCACCCCTCCACTTT
TRBJ2-1 14 . TRBV10-3 TRBD2 CATALGLANNEQFF TGTGCCACCGCGTTGGGACTAGCTAACAATGAGCAGTTCTTC
TRBJ2-7 13 few TRBV7-9 . CASSDHEPYEQYF TGTGCCAGCAGCGACCACGAACCCTACGAGCAGTACTTC
TRBJ1-2 14 . TRBV20-1 . CSAHDEVRNYGYTF TGCAGTGCCCACGATGAGGTCAGAAACTATGGCTACACCTTC
TRBJ2-4 16 few TRBV27 TRBD1 CASSLLGTGAKNIQYF TGTGCCAGCAGTTTGCTGGGGACAGGGGCCAAAAACATTCAGTACTTC
TRBJ1-3 18 . TRBV12-3/TRBV12-4 . CASIKQGILSISGNTIYF TGTGCCAGCATCAAACAGGGAATACTATCCATCTCTGGAAACACCATATATTTT
TRBJ2-5 18 few TRBV5-8 . CASSPGIRAEKGQETQYF TGTGCCAGCAGCCCCGGGATTCGGGCCGAGAAGGGACAAGAGACCCAGTACTTC
TRBJ1-1 14 . TRBV28 TRBD1 CASIKGGPSTEAFF TGTGCCAGCATCAAAGGGGGCCCGAGCACTGAAGCTTTCTTT
TRBJ2-3 18 few TRBV5-5 TRBD1 CASSLKNRDRVVRDTQYF TGTGCCAGCAGCTTGAAAAACCGGGACAGGGTTGTCAGAGATACGCAGTATTTT
TRBJ2-7 15 . TRBV4-3 TRBD1 CASSQWTGPSYEQYF TGCGCCAGCAGCCAATGGACAGGGCCCTCCTACGAGCAGTACTTC
TRBJ1-2 16 many TRBV28 TRBD1 CASSLLAGGQNYGYTF TGTGCCAGCAGTTTATTAGCAGGGGGACAAAACTATGGCTACACCTTC
TRBJ2-5 12 . TRBV2 . CASRFLQETQYF TGTGCCAGCAGATTCTTGCAAGAGACCCAGTACTTC
TRBJ2-3 14 . TRBV5-5 TRBD1 CASSLGTGSNTQYF TGTGCCAGCAGCTTGGGGACAGGGTCAAATACGCAGTATTTT
TRBJ2-7 13 . TRBV14 . CASSRGVLNEQYF TGTGCCAGCAGCAGGGGTGTCCTAAACGAGCAGTACTTC
TRBJ2-2 16 few TRBV15 TRBD1 CATSVWTGLNTGELFF TGTGCCACCAGCGTGTGGACAGGACTGAACACCGGGGAGCTGTTTTTT
TRBJ2-3 13 many TRBV7-2 . CASSTGRTDTQYF TGTGCCAGTTCGACAGGACGCACAGATACGCAGTATTTT
TRBJ1-2 15 few TRBV3-1 . CASSQARGSNYGYTF TGTGCCAGCAGCCAAGCCAGGGGTTCCAACTATGGCTACACCTTC
TRBJ2-5 14 many TRBV2 . CASSEYWAAETQYF TGTGCCAGCAGTGAATATTGGGCTGCGGAGACCCAGTACTTC
TRBJ2-2 13 many TRBV30 . CAWSARGFGELFF TGTGCCTGGAGTGCTCGGGGTTTTGGGGAGCTGTTTTTT
TRBJ2-1 16 . TRBV4-2 TRBD2 CASSQSGGAISVEQFF TGTGCCAGCAGCCAAAGCGGGGGGGCCATCTCAGTTGAGCAGTTCTTC
TRBJ2-1 16 . TRBV27 . CASSLLEDIPYNEQFF TGTGCCAGCAGCCTGCTTGAGGACATCCCCTACAATGAGCAGTTCTTC
TRBJ2-1 13 . TRBV29-1 . CSGAGGLNNEQFF TGCAGCGGCGCCGGGGGATTAAACAATGAGCAGTTCTTC
TRBJ1-1 14 many TRBV27 . CASSPGAANTEAFF TGTGCCAGCAGCCCCGGGGCGGCGAACACTGAAGCTTTCTTT
TRBJ2-3 15 many TRBV3-1 . CASSQVGANTDTQYF TGTGCCAGCAGCCAGGTAGGGGCCAACACAGATACGCAGTATTTT
TRBJ1-2 17 many TRBV12-3/TRBV12-4 . CASIEDGAFLANYGYTF TGTGCCAGCATCGAAGACGGCGCCTTCCTAGCTAACTATGGCTACACCTTC
TRBJ2-5 15 few TRBV3-1 . CASSQEWGGEETQYF TGTGCCAGCAGCCAAGAATGGGGGGGCGAAGAGACCCAGTACTTC
TRBJ2-5 14 . TRBV27 . CASSSRDTGETQYF TGTGCCAGCAGTTCCCGGGACACCGGGGAGACCCAGTACTTC
TRBJ1-5 20 many TRBV28 TRBD1 CASNSFLGQGATYSNQPQHF TGTGCCAGCAATAGTTTCCTCGGACAGGGGGCAACCTATAGCAATCAGCCCCAGCATTTT
TRBJ1-1 13 . TRBV2 . CASSGSGPTEAFF TGTGCCAGCAGTGGATCAGGGCCAACTGAAGCTTTCTTT
TRBJ1-1 14 . TRBV6-1 . CASSRTAANTEAFF TGTGCCAGCAGTCGGACGGCTGCTAACACTGAAGCTTTCTTT
TRBJ1-2 15 . TRBV20-1 TRBD1 CSGGVGTTGGYGYTF TGCAGTGGTGGAGTCGGGACGACAGGGGGATACGGCTACACCTTC
TRBJ2-7 12 many TRBV27 . CASSFRGDEQYF TGTGCCAGCAGTTTCAGGGGCGACGAGCAGTACTTC
TRBJ1-2 17 . TRBV15 . CATSRVIVSDDNYGYTF TGTGCCACCAGCAGAGTTATCGTTTCAGACGATAACTATGGCTACACCTTC
TRBJ2-7 14 . TRBV7-2 TRBD1 CASSFRRGLGEQYF TGTGCCAGCAGCTTTCGCAGGGGGCTGGGGGAGCAGTACTTC
TRBJ1-4 13 many TRBV11-2 . CASSLAGNEKLFF TGTGCCAGCAGCTTAGCGGGGAATGAAAAACTGTTTTTT